Below, one T cell receptor beta chain is given with its context. The antigen remains unidentified. The data originate from a study of T-cell reconstitution after alpha-beta-depleted transplantation in children. Overall study findings and caveats: At one year after transplant, newly produced T cells mostly accounted for T-cell counts and diversity. Reports say that about two months after transplant, the alpha-beta T cells came out of several hundred graft clones that had expanded. Where some patients showed high TCRbeta diversity at day 60, it came from recipient T cells and thymic progenitors that had survived.

This CDR3 contains 16 residues. V dropped 1 base and J dropped 2; count of bases not matched to a gene: 3. The germline V gene encodes CDR1 KGHSH and CDR2 LQKENI. Unique molecular identifiers tagged the TCRbeta library. TCRdb recomputed calls from the PCR reads with MiXCR, one row per CDR3 protein. The table lists about 590,000 distinct CDR3 sequences, under 15% of them singletons. This chain uses TRBV18 with TRBJ2-5; 11 positions match TRBD1. The material was PBMCs, mostly from graft donor cells, obtained 360 days after TCRalphabeta/CD19-depleted stem cell transplant. This sequence originates from a male patient younger than 18 who had a stem cell transplant for acute myeloid leukemia, so the T cells may come from the graft donor. The CDR3 region is CASSPLGTGGQETQYF. The CDR3 nucleotides are TGTGCCAGCTCACCACTCGGGACAGGGGGACAAGAGACCCAGTACTTC.